These 29 T cell receptor beta chains came from one sample sequenced in a study of blood T cells in healthy people across ages. The authors ran a second PCR of roughly 7 to 11 cycles using a sample-barcoded 5' primer and a J-beta primer mix. TCRdb reprocessed the 5' RACE reads via MiXCR and lists one record per CDR3 protein. The sample lists 550,000 to 600,000 distinct CDR3 sequences, 25% to 30% seen once, with approximately 17% in the top ten. Input material: blood. The receptors derive from a woman in her sixties or seventies in good health.

V gene TRBV24-1 combines with J gene TRBJ2-1; D unclear. The CDR3 has 12 residues. The germline V gene encodes CDR1 KGHDR and CDR2 SFDVKD. Trimming removed 3 bases at V and 2 bases at J, with 1 base between. CDR3 sequence reads: CATSDAYNEQFF. The CDR3 bases are TGTGCCACCAGTGATGCCTACAATGAGCAGTTCTTC.

This clonotype was counted a few times. One end of the junction fails to match germline, which may point to a read error. The chain couples TRBV7-2 to TRBJ2-1; unclear D gene. The end of the DNA is better explained by TRBJ2-5, so the J call may be wrong. Germline values: CDR1 SGHTA, CDR2 FQGNSA. This CDR3 is built from 13 residues. The CDR3 protein is CASGSRSQGTQYF. CDR3 bases: TGTGCCAGCGGGTCGAGGTCTCAAGGGACCCAGTACTTC.

This clonotype appeared a few times. The rearrangement uses TRBV29-1 and TRBJ2-2; 9 bases agree with TRBD1. Per germline, CDR1 SQVTM and CDR2 ANQGSEA. The V gene end was trimmed by 8 bases and the J gene end by 5 bases; junction bases not matched to a gene: 9. This CDR3 comprises 14 residues. CDR3 sequence reads: CSSRGTGKTGELFF. CDR3 nucleotide sequence: TGCAGCTCCCGGGGGACAGGGAAGACCGGGGAGCTGTTTTTT.

The chain combines TRBV7-2 with TRBJ2-7, with a tentative D call TRBD1 (8 bases). Germline CDR1 and CDR2: SGHTA and FQGNSA. The CDR3 is 17 amino acids. V gave up 2 bases and J gave up 3 bases, with 20 bases separating them. The CDR3 sequence is CASSLQGAGKRGYEQYF. The CDR3 nucleotides read TGTGCCAGCAGCTTACAGGGGGCGGGGAAGCGGGGCTACGAGCAGTACTTC.

The rearrangement joins TRBV6-5 to TRBJ1-5; 7 nucleotides match TRBD1. The germline V gene has CDR1 MNHEY and CDR2 SVGAGI. Trimming took 1 base from V and 0 from J; bases not matched to a gene: 15. The CDR3 is 20 residues long. The CDR3 loop is CASSYFPGQGGDYSNQPQHF. DNA of the CDR3: TGTGCCAGCAGTTACTTCCCTGGCCAAGGGGGCGATTATAGCAATCAGCCCCAGCATTTT.

This clonotype was picked up a small number of times. The chain has TRBV3-1 and TRBJ2-5, with 11 positions matching TRBD2. With the DNA end fitting TRBJ2-1 better, the J assignment may be wrong. The CDR3 sequence is 16 residues long. CDR1 and CDR2 (germline): LGHDT, YNNKEL (reference sequence). In nucleotides, the CDR3 is TGTGCCAGCAGCCAAGGATCGACTAGCGGGGAAAATGAGCAGTTCTTC. Translation gives CASSQGSTSGENEQFF.

This chain links TRBV5-1 with TRBJ2-3; D might be TRBD2 (5 bases). The CDR3 loop spans 14 amino acids. Germline V CDR1 and CDR2: SGHRS, YFSETQ. Trimming left V 2 bases short and J 2 bases short, with 9 bases between. CDR3 loop: CASSLSGFTDTQYF. The CDR3 bases are TGCGCCAGCAGCTTAAGCGGTTTCACAGATACGCAGTATTTT.

In regard to this clonotype: One end of the junction fails to match germline, which may point to a read error. This chain links TRBV5-1 with TRBJ2-7; no clear D gene. Germline-derived CDR1 and CDR2 are SGHRS and YFSETQ. CDR3 length equals 15 residues. CDR3 coding DNA: TGCGCCGGCAGCTTCGGCAGGTCGGACTCCTACGAGCAGTACTTC. Its protein product is CAGSFGRSDSYEQYF.

V gene TRBV6-2 or TRBV6-3 combines with J gene TRBJ1-5, with no clear D. The length of the CDR3 is 14 residues. Germline assignment: CDR1 MNHEY and CDR2 SVGEGT. V shed 2 bases and J shed 6 bases, with 11 bases lying between them. The CDR3 sequence: CASSYGSLGQPQHF. As DNA, the CDR3 is TGTGCCAGCAGTTACGGGTCGTTGGGTCAGCCCCAGCATTTT.

V gene TRBV6-2 or TRBV6-3 combines with J gene TRBJ2-2, with 8 bases lining up with TRBD2. The germline CDR1 and CDR2 sequences are MNHEY and SVGEGT. V dropped 0 bases and J dropped 4; count of bases not matched to a gene: 4. CDR3 length equals 16 residues. CDR3 DNA: TGTGCCAGCAGTTACTCGGGGACTAGTCTCACCGGGGAGCTGTTTTTT. This encodes CASSYSGTSLTGELFF.

The chain uses TRBV7-2 and TRBJ2-5; the match to TRBD2 covers 8 bases. In germline, CDR1 is SGHTA, CDR2 FQGNSA. The junction had 6 bases not matched to a gene; V was cut back by 2 bases and J by 7 bases. This CDR3 has 14 amino acids. The CDR3 DNA reads TGTGCCAGCAGCTTATCGGGGGGGCAGGGGACCCAGTACTTC. It encodes CASSLSGGQGTQYF.

This clonotype was recorded at least ten times. This chain uses TRBV5-1 with TRBJ2-3; a weak D match, TRBD1 (6 bases). CDR1 is SGHRS and CDR2 is YFSETQ in the germline V gene. This CDR3 contains 13 residues. V gave up 1 base and J gave up 5 bases, with 8 bases separating them. CDR3 residues: CASSLRGGDTQYF. CDR3 sequence (DNA): TGCGCCAGCAGCTTGAGAGGGGGAGATACGCAGTATTTT.

This clonotype was observed a handful of times. The chain couples TRBV3-1 to TRBJ2-5; 9 bases line up with TRBD2. This CDR3 comprises 16 residues. Germline-derived CDR1 and CDR2 are LGHDT and YNNKEL (reference sequence). V lost 5 bases to trimming and J lost 3 bases; unmatched junction nucleotides: 10. In DNA form, the CDR3 reads TGTGCCAGCAGCGATCTACCATTAGCGGGGGAAGAGACCCAGTACTTC. Translating it yields CASSDLPLAGEETQYF.

This clonotype has just a few counts. V is TRBV18 and J is TRBJ2-3; D is undetermined. This CDR3 region has 14 residues. With 0 bases removed from V and 4 bases from J, the gap between germline ends came to 8 bases. Germline CDR1 is KGHSH and CDR2 is LQKENI. CDR3 nucleotide sequence: TGTGCCAGCTCACCACCGTCGAACTCAGATACGCAGTATTTT. Encoded protein: CASSPPSNSDTQYF.

The chain links TRBV9 to TRBJ2-1, with TRBD1 matching over 11 bases. Germline CDR1 and CDR2: SGDLS and YYNGEE. The CDR3 runs to 17 residues. The trim removed 0 bases at V and 8 bases at J, leaving 10 bases unmatched. In nucleotides, the CDR3 is TGTGCCAGCAGCGTAGCCGGGGGGACAGGGGGGATGGATGAGCAGTTCTTC. Translated, it gives CASSVAGGTGGMDEQFF.

V gene TRBV5-1 combines with J gene TRBJ1-2; 8 bases fit TRBD1. V shed 3 bases, J shed 2 bases, and the junction held 6 bases outside the gene matches. Germline CDR1 SGHRS, CDR2 YFSETQ. The CDR3 loop spans 15 amino acids. CDR3 coding DNA: TGCGCCAGCAGCTCCCAGGGGGCGCAGAACTATGGCTACACCTTC. Its translation: CASSSQGAQNYGYTF.

The V and J genes are TRBV5-6 and TRBJ1-5; tentative D call: TRBD1 (6 bases). This CDR3 has 14 residues. V was pared by 4 bases and J by 6 bases, with 14 bases between. Germline lookup yields CDR1 SGHDT and CDR2 YYEEEE. The CDR3 bases are TGTGCCAGCAGCACGTGGGACAACTTTCAGCCCCAGCATTTT. This codes for CASSTWDNFQPQHF. Using reference TRBV5-6 and TRBJ1-5 for the parts outside the CDR3, the full variable domain is DAGVTQSPTHLIKTRGQQVTLRCSPKSGHDTVSWYQQALGQGPQFIFQYYEEEERQRGNFPDRFSGHQFPNYSSELNVNALLLGDSALYLCASSTWDNFQPQHFGDGTRLSIL.

This clonotype was seen more than once but under ten times. The V gene is TRBV3-1, the J gene TRBJ2-7; no firm D call. Looked up from germline, CDR1 is LGHDT and CDR2 is YNNKEL (reference sequence). V was pared by 1 base and J by 0 bases, with 7 bases between. The length of the CDR3 is 14 residues. The CDR3 DNA reads as TGTGCCAGCAGCCAAGGAGTCAGCTCCTACGAGCAGTACTTC. This encodes CASSQGVSSYEQYF.

This clonotype has at least ten counts. This rearrangement joins TRBV2 to TRBJ1-5; D may be TRBD1 (6 bases). This CDR3 is built from 14 residues. Germline V CDR1 and CDR2: SNHLY, FYNNEI. V was cut by 8 bases and J by 6 bases, with 17 bases left in between. CDR3 loop: CASDLGGRTQPQHF. The DNA for the CDR3 is TGTGCCAGCGACCTAGGGGGGAGGACTCAGCCCCAGCATTTT.

This chain links TRBV3-1 with TRBJ2-1; TRBD2 aligns across 7 bases. The CDR3 sequence is 17 residues long. The V and J ends lost 1 base and 7 bases, in that order; junction bases with no gene match: 13. CDR1 LGHDT and CDR2 YNNKEL come from the germline V gene (reference sequence). CDR3 coding DNA: TGTGCCAGCAGCCAAGGGACGGGGAGCGGGAAACGGAATGAGCAGTTCTTC. Translated: CASSQGTGSGKRNEQFF.

The chain employs TRBV20-1 and TRBJ2-5; a weak D match, TRBD1 (7 bases). TRBJ2-7 explains the end of the DNA better; the J call may be wrong. The CDR3 runs 12 residues. The germline gives CDR1 DFQATT, CDR2 SNEGSKA (reference sequence). For the CDR3, the DNA is TGCAGTGCCACCGACAGGGAGGCCGAGCAGTACTTC. Translated: CSATDREAEQYF.

The chain links TRBV2 to TRBJ1-2; D not resolved. V lost 2 bases to trimming and J lost 6 bases, with 10 bases between them. Germline loops: CDR1 SNHLY, CDR2 FYNNEI. This CDR3 contains 13 residues. The CDR3 sequence: CASSELGKNGYTF. CDR3 DNA: TGTGCCAGCAGTGAATTGGGGAAGAATGGCTACACCTTC.

The gene calls are TRBV10-3 and TRBJ1-1; D is unresolved. V dropped 10 bases and J dropped 1 base, with 7 bases sitting between them. Germline assignment: CDR1 ENHRY and CDR2 SYGVKD. The CDR3 covers 11 residues. CDR3 sequence (DNA): TGTGCCACCTTCCAGAACACTGAAGCTTTCTTT. It translates to CATFQNTEAFF.

The rearrangement uses TRBV10-3 and TRBJ1-1; D is ambiguous. CDR1 ENHRY and CDR2 SYGVKD come from the germline V gene. Trimming shortened V by 0 bases and J by 0 bases, and 11 bases separated the two germline ends. This CDR3 is 16 amino acids long. CDR3 in DNA: TGTGCCATCAGTGAGTCGTCGCTTGGGGTGAACACTGAAGCTTTCTTT. Amino acids: CAISESSLGVNTEAFF.

This clonotype was counted a single time. With a much larger clone just one base away, this may be a read error. The chain links TRBV2 to TRBJ2-6; unclear D gene. Germline V CDR1 and CDR2: SNHLY, FYNNEI. Trimming pared 7 bases from V and 2 bases from J, leaving 6 bases between. The CDR3 length is 13 residues. The CDR3 sequence is CASMGTGANVLTF. Written as DNA, the CDR3 is TGTGCCAGCATGGGGACTGGGGCCAACGTCCTGACTTTC.

Only a few counts were recorded for this clonotype. The CDR3 region has the DNA TGTGCCAGCTCACCACCGGTGGCTCCCACAGATACGCAGTATTTT. It encodes CASSPPVAPTDTQYF. The chain couples TRBV18 to TRBJ2-3; unclear D gene. In germline, CDR1 is KGHSH, CDR2 LQKENI. The CDR3 length is 15 residues. V gave up 0 bases and J gave up 2 bases, with 9 bases separating them.

This clonotype was seen a few times. The genes are TRBV20-1 and TRBJ1-1; perhaps TRBD1 as D (5 bases). There are 15 residues in the CDR3. Germline V CDR1 and CDR2: DFQATT, SNEGSKA (reference sequence). V was cut by 5 bases and J by 1 base, with 17 bases left in between. DNA of the CDR3: TGCAGTGCTTTTCCCCCGGGACGGGAGAACACTGAAGCTTTCTTT. Translation gives CSAFPPGRENTEAFF.

The J gene is TRBJ2-3, the V gene TRBV20-1; 12 bases align to TRBD2. CDR1 is DFQATT, CDR2 SNEGSKA, per germline (reference sequence). V gave up 1 base and J gave up 2 bases; unmatched junction bases: 4. The CDR3 sequence is 16 residues long. DNA for the CDR3: TGCAGTGCTAGAGTAGCTAGCGGGGGGGACACAGATACGCAGTATTTT. Protein: CSARVASGGDTDTQYF.

The rearrangement links TRBV10-3 to TRBJ2-5; possibly TRBD2 for D (7 bases). The end of the DNA aligns better with TRBJ2-1, so the J call may be wrong. Germline V gene lookup returns CDR1 ENHRY and CDR2 SYGVKD. This CDR3 is 15 amino acids long. In nucleotides, the CDR3 is TGTGCCATCACGGAGGGGGGGCAGGGGTACAATGAGCAGTTCTTC. Protein sequence: CAITEGGQGYNEQFF.